This TCR beta chain was observed in a study of post-analysis software for immune sequencing data. Regarding the study as a whole: Patients carried a handful of TRBV segments more frequently than controls did, and TRBV5-6, TRBV5-1 and TRBV20-1 were among them.

Unique molecular identifiers tagged the TCR beta cDNA libraries. TCRdb reprocessed the PCR reads with MiXCR, giving one entry per CDR3 protein. The sample lists roughly 700,000 distinct CDR3 sequences, around 27% occurring once. The CDR3 contains 12 residues. The germline V and J ends were trimmed by 5 bases and 5 bases, with 10 bases remaining between them. Germline loops: CDR1 SQVTM, CDR2 ANQGSEA. This clonotype was picked up a small number of times. Its antigen is unidentified. What was sequenced was blood. The sequence came from a girl aged 5-17 years with multiple sclerosis. The chain carries TRBV29-1 and TRBJ2-1; D possibly corresponds to TRBD1 (5 bases). The CDR3 is CSVTRADNEQFF. CDR3 DNA sequence: TGCAGCGTTACCAGGGCGGACAATGAGCAGTTCTTC.